This entry describes one T cell receptor beta chain. The entry originates in a study of Graves' ophthalmopathy and Graves' hyperthyroidism. Investigators amplified TCR beta CDR3 regions from RNA transcripts. The first-round RT-PCR employed HTBI primers together with the Qiagen OneStep RT-PCR kit. A multiplex PCR was then performed as the second round. TCRdb analysed the multiplex PCR reads with MiXCR anew, one entry per CDR3 protein. The profile shows 680,000 or so distinct CDR3 sequences, about a fifth of them singletons. From germline, CDR1 is SGHTA and CDR2 FQGNSA. Between the trimmed V and J ends, which lost 5 bases and 3 bases, there was a span of 17 bases. The CDR3 is 15 amino acids.

Material for sequencing was peripheral blood. V usage is TRBV7-2 and J usage is TRBJ2-7; TRBD1 might be the D (6 bases). This sequence was found in a young woman with stable Graves' hyperthyroidism. Some clones in this sample may be carry-over from other donors' samples. The CDR3 DNA reads TGTGCCAGCAGCCTAGTCCCACAGGGAGACTACGAGCAGTACTTC. Its translation: CASSLVPQGDYEQYF.